This paragraph reports one T cell receptor beta chain. No antigen is known for it. TCRdb's copy holds only in-frame clones and misses some; the assay was immunoSEQ multiplex PCR. The data contain some 250,000 clones, around 89% of them seen just once; the ten biggest clones take up around 11%. The sample is drawn from a study of Ad26.COV2.S vaccination and SARS-CoV-2 variants. Study results and caveats: Placebo recipients trailed vaccine recipients in spike-specific TCR breadth.

The treatment was: around 19 received Ad26.COV2.S at low or high dose, single or two shots; roughly five received placebo; per-sample allocation not given. Sampling took place 63 days after the first vaccine or placebo injection. Source: peripheral blood, taken in a trial of Ad26.COV2.S vaccine versus placebo. This sequence originates from a person between 18 and 60 years old who received the Ad26.COV2.S COVID-19 vaccine or a placebo.

Written as DNA, the CDR3 is TGTGCCAGCAGCGGGACAGGGGTTTCCTCTGGGGCCAACGTCCTGACTTTC. Its protein is CASSGTGVSSGANVLTF. V gene TRBV9 combines with J gene TRBJ2-6, with 9 positions matching TRBD1. The CDR3 contains 17 residues. Per germline, CDR1 SGDLS and CDR2 YYNGEE. V lost 3 bases to trimming and J lost 0 bases; unmatched junction nucleotides: 4.